These 18 T cell receptor beta chains share one sample of origin, sequenced in a study of blood T cell repertoires in COVID-19. Clones were read by immunoSEQ multiplex PCR, and TCRdb kept only the in-frame ones, dropping some. The repertoire holds under 300,000 clones, roughly 87% seen once, with roughly 0.8% in the top ten. Material for sequencing was peripheral blood. The origin of the receptors is a woman between 25 and 40 years old with acute or convalescent COVID-19.

The chain joins TRBV7-6 to TRBJ1-1; maybe TRBD1 (5 bases). This CDR3 spans 12 amino acids. V was shortened by 5 bases and J by 8 bases, with 12 bases between the two germline ends. Germline V gene lookup returns CDR1 SGHVS and CDR2 FNYEAQ. CDR3: CASSPRGEEAFF. CDR3 sequence (DNA): TGTGCCAGCAGCCCCCGGGGGGAAGAAGCTTTCTTT.

The rearrangement uses TRBV7-2 and TRBJ2-1; TRBD2 agrees at 12 bases. CDR1 SGHTA and CDR2 FQGNSA come from the germline V gene. CDR3 length: 15 amino acids. V dropped 5 bases and J dropped 7; count of bases not matched to a gene: 6. CDR3 amino acids: CASSPSLAGGNEQFF. CDR3 DNA sequence: TGTGCCAGCAGCCCATCACTAGCGGGGGGAAATGAGCAGTTCTTC.

The gene calls are TRBV21-1 and TRBJ2-1; the table's D call, TRBD1, was not checked against the DNA. TRBV21-1 is given as a pseudogene. This CDR3 has 13 residues. This chain's CDR3 is CASSKDPDNEQFF. In DNA, the CDR3 is TGTGCCAGCAGCAAAGATCCAGACAATGAGCAGTTCTTC.

This clone has only one observation. The chain has TRBV10-2 and TRBJ2-3; 8 positions agree with TRBD2. With 8 bases clipped from V and 4 bases from J, the junction kept 11 bases outside the gene matches. CDR1 and CDR2 from the germline V gene are WSHSY and SAAADI. CDR3 length: 15 residues. The CDR3 bases are TGCGCCAGCTACAAGCGGGAGACGAGGCCAGATACGCAGTATTTT. The encoded protein is CASYKRETRPDTQYF.

This clone was seen only once. The chain carries TRBV6-5 and TRBJ2-6; D possibly corresponds to TRBD2 (5 bases). V shed 0 bases and J shed 3 bases, with 9 bases lying between them. This CDR3 has 16 amino acids. Germline V gives CDR1 MNHEY, CDR2 SVGAGI. Here the CDR3 reads CASSYSSGYGANVLTF. The CDR3 DNA is TGTGCCAGCAGTTACTCATCGGGGTATGGGGCCAACGTCCTGACTTTC.

V gene TRBV19 combines with J gene TRBJ2-3; the D is unclear. CDR3 size: 15 residues. From germline, CDR1 is LNHDA and CDR2 SQIVND (reference sequence). V was pared by 1 base and J by 4 bases, with 12 bases between. The CDR3 region is CASSIGLGRADTQYF. CDR3 bases: TGTGCCAGTAGTATAGGACTCGGTCGGGCAGATACGCAGTATTTT.

This chain links TRBV15 with TRBJ2-5; TRBD2 might be the D (6 bases). This CDR3 region has 15 residues. CDR1 and CDR2 (germline): LNHNV, YYDKDF (reference sequence). The V gene lost 6 bases and the J gene lost 5 bases, with 19 bases spanning the gap. As DNA, the CDR3 is TGTGCCACCAGGAAAAGTGGAGGGGTGACGGAGACCCAGTACTTC. As protein: CATRKSGGVTETQYF.

The gene calls are TRBV9 and TRBJ2-5; the match to TRBD2 covers 10 bases. V trimming: 0 bases; J trimming: 5 bases; junction bases outside the gene matches: 4. CDR1 and CDR2 from the germline V gene are SGDLS and YYNGEE. CDR3 length: 15 residues. Here the CDR3 reads CASSVASGSWETQYF. Here the CDR3 DNA reads TGTGCCAGCAGCGTAGCTAGCGGGAGCTGGGAGACCCAGTACTTC.

V is TRBV7-2 and J is TRBJ1-2; the D gene is possibly TRBD1 (6 bases). Trimming cost V 2 bases and J 7 bases, with 20 bases left between them. This CDR3 is 16 amino acids long. Germline V gene lookup returns CDR1 SGHTA and CDR2 FQGNSA. Written as DNA, the CDR3 is TGTGCCAGCAGCTTATCTCCCGGGGACGCCAGGGGTGGCTACACCTTC. Its translation: CASSLSPGDARGGYTF.

The rearrangement uses TRBV6-5 and TRBJ2-7; 9 nucleotides line up with TRBD1. Germline trimming cut 8 bases from V and 6 bases from J; bases unmatched to any gene: 8. The CDR3 covers 13 residues. In germline, CDR1 is MNHEY, CDR2 SVGAGI. Here the CDR3 DNA reads TGTGCCAGCTACCGGGACAGGGCTCCCGAGCAGTACTTC. This gives the protein CASYRDRAPEQYF.

The chain recombines TRBV5-1 with TRBJ2-1; TRBD2 matches 8 bases. Germline CDR1 SGHRS, CDR2 YFSETQ. J gave up 4 bases and V 4 bases, and 10 bases lay outside the gene matches. The CDR3 has 16 amino acids. As DNA, the CDR3 is TGCGCCAGCAGCCCGGGGAGCGGGAGAGATTACAATGAGCAGTTCTTC. Its translation is CASSPGSGRDYNEQFF.

This clone was recorded a few times. The chain employs TRBV5-1 and TRBJ1-1, with D uncertain. V was cut by 1 base and J by 7 bases, with 11 bases left in between. In germline, CDR1 is SGHRS, CDR2 YFSETQ. CDR3 length: 13 residues. CDR3 region: CASSLKRVGEAFF. The CDR3 DNA reads TGCGCCAGCAGCTTGAAGAGGGTAGGTGAAGCTTTCTTT.

Concerning this clone itself: Its ends do not fully match the called genes, so a read error is possible. The genes are TRBV19 and TRBJ1-1; possible D gene TRBD1, 6 bases. CDR1 and CDR2 from the germline V gene are LNHDA and SQIVND (reference sequence). The CDR3 consists of 14 residues. DNA of the CDR3: TGTGCCAGTAGTGTCGGCCGGGACAACACCGAAGCTTTCTTT. Translated: CASSVGRDNTEAFF.

The V and J genes are TRBV10-3 and TRBJ1-4; 7 bases align to TRBD1. There are 12 residues in the CDR3. Germline V CDR1 and CDR2: ENHRY, SYGVKD. V was pared by 6 bases and J by 7 bases, with 2 bases of the junction left unmatched. This chain's CDR3 is CAIRDRSEKLFF. The CDR3 DNA is TGTGCCATCAGGGACAGGTCTGAAAAACTGTTTTTT.

The sample holds one count of this clone. The genes are TRBV16 and TRBJ1-5; D not certain. The V gene's germline CDR1 is KGHSY and CDR2 FQNENV. This CDR3 is 13 amino acids long. Trimming removed 1 base from V and 5 bases from J, with 6 bases in between. DNA for the CDR3: TGTGCCAGCAGCCAATTCGGAGATCAGCCCCAGCATTTT. It encodes CASSQFGDQPQHF.

The chain uses TRBV6-6 and TRBJ2-4, with D perhaps TRBD1 (5 bases). Trimming removed 7 bases from V and 5 bases from J, with 18 bases in between. Germline loops: CDR1 MNHNY, CDR2 SVGAGI (reference sequence). This CDR3 region has 15 residues. Here the CDR3 DNA reads TGTGCCAGCATCCCTTTTACAGGTGGCCAAAACATTCAGTACTTC. The encoded protein is CASIPFTGGQNIQYF.

The table lists this clone with a count of one. CDR3 nucleotide sequence: TGTGCCAGCAGCGCCGAACAGGCGGCTGAAGCTTTCTTT. It translates to CASSAEQAAEAFF. The chain uses TRBV9 and TRBJ1-1, with D maybe TRBD1 (5 bases). Per germline, CDR1 SGDLS and CDR2 YYNGEE. The CDR3 is made up of 13 amino acids. V was clipped by 3 bases and J by 6 bases, with 12 bases between them.

This chain links TRBV9 with TRBJ1-2; possibly TRBD1 for D (5 bases). The CDR3 has 13 residues. V lost 2 bases and J 4 bases, leaving 9 bases between the germline ends. Germline assignment: CDR1 SGDLS and CDR2 YYNGEE. The CDR3 DNA sequence: TGTGCCAGCAGCGTCGGGGGGAGCTATGGCTACACCTTC. Encoded protein: CASSVGGSYGYTF.